This record covers a single TCR beta chain. These data belong to a study of Graves' ophthalmopathy and Graves' hyperthyroidism. Certain patients, namely those with other autoimmune diseases, uncontrolled infections, pregnancy or lactation, were excluded. Amplification targeted the TCR beta CDR3 regions, with RNA transcripts as the source material. The first round was an RT-PCR with HTBI primers, and the second round was a multiplex PCR. TCRdb analysed the multiplex PCR reads with MiXCR anew, one entry per CDR3 protein. The data contain roughly 600,000 distinct CDR3 sequences, approximately 35% of them singletons. CDR1 and CDR2 from the germline V gene are LNHDA and SQIVND (reference sequence). Trimming shortened V by 4 bases and J by 6 bases, and 15 bases separated the two germline ends. This CDR3 is 14 amino acids long.

The chain combines TRBV19 with TRBJ1-2; D not resolved. What was sequenced was peripheral blood or thyroid tissue (not recorded which). The TCR sequence derives from an adult man with Graves' hyperthyroidism. The CDR3 DNA follows: TGTGCCAGTAGTAAAGCGGGAGGGCCTAATGGCTACACCTTC. The encoded protein is CASSKAGGPNGYTF.